These 7 T cell receptor beta chains came from one sample sequenced in a study of tumor-infiltrating lymphocytes in primary liver carcinoma. A constant-region primer served to make TCR beta cDNA from roughly 480 ng total RNA. Library construction for TCR beta comprised three nested multiplex PCR rounds performed with slightly modified ARM-PCR. Rounds one and two of PCR, each of roughly 10 cycles, were primed with TRBV1-TRBV30 forward primers and a C-beta reverse primer. TCRdb ran MiXCR on the multiplex PCR reads and lists one entry per CDR3 protein. Seen here are under 200,000 distinct CDR3 sequences, approximately 64% observed once, and the top ten hold roughly 6.8%. They got blood RNA out of unsorted whole blood and also pulled out germline DNA. Sequencing was performed on peripheral blood. These receptors came from a woman in her fifties or sixties with primary liver carcinoma and hepatitis B virus infection.

Turning to this clonotype: This CDR3 is missing its conserved last phenylalanine or tryptophan, likely due to a read error. The DNA is left out, because the CDR3 cannot be placed on it with certainty; the CDR3 is given as TCRdb lists it. The V gene is TRBV11-3, the J gene TRBJ1-6; the D segment call TRBD1 is taken from the table without a DNA check. Germline V gives CDR1 SGHNT, CDR2 YENEEA. The CDR3 contains 13 residues when both ends are counted. The CDR3 spells CASSWGSNSPFHL.

This clonotype came up once. A much more abundant neighbour one base away suggests this may be a read error. The chain employs TRBV14 and TRBJ2-3, with unresolved D. Germline V gives CDR1 SGHDN, CDR2 FVKESK. CDR3 length: 12 amino acids. V dropped 5 bases and J dropped 3 bases, with 6 bases sitting between them. The CDR3 DNA sequence: TGTGCCAGCAGCGTCAGAACAGATACGCAGTATTTT. Translated: CASSVRTDTQYF. The full variable domain, rest sourced from reference TRBV14 and TRBJ2-3, is EAGVTQFPSHSVIEKGQTVTLRCDPISGHDNLYWYRRVMGKEIKFLLHFVKESKQDESGMPNNRFLAERTGGTYSTLKVQPAELEDSGVYFCASSVRTDTQYFGPGTRLTVL.

A remark on this clonotype: A clone one base away is much larger, so this may be a read error. The chain links TRBV6-1 to TRBJ2-3, with D uncertain. Germline assignment: CDR1 MNHNS and CDR2 SASEGT. V was shortened by 6 bases and J by 3 bases, with 13 bases between the two germline ends. CDR3 length equals 14 residues. CDR3: CASRMSLTTDTQYF. The DNA of the CDR3 is TGTGCCAGCAGAATGAGTCTTACAACAGATACGCAGTATTTT.

This clonotype appeared once. A much more abundant neighbour one base away suggests this may be a read error. The CDR3 DNA is TGTGCCAGCAGGGAAGGATTCGCCTACGAGCATTACTTC. Its protein is CASREGFAYEHYF. The rearrangement uses TRBV6-1 and TRBJ2-7; D is unclear. CDR1 and CDR2 from the germline V gene are MNHNS and SASEGT. CDR3 size: 13 residues.

In regard to this clonotype: An end of the junction does not agree with germline; a read error may underlie this. The chain has TRBV5-1 and TRBJ2-5; the D is unclear. The length of the CDR3 is 11 residues. From germline, CDR1 is SGHRS and CDR2 YFSETQ. The CDR3 DNA sequence: TGCGCCAGCAACTTGGCGGAGACCCAGTACTTC. Translation: CASNLAETQYF.

In its sample, this clonotype was seen a few times. V and J are TRBV13 and TRBJ2-1; 7 nucleotides agree with TRBD2. The CDR3 is 16 residues long. The ends lost 5 bases at V and 5 bases at J; junction bases unmatched: 12. The V gene's germline CDR1 is PRHDT and CDR2 FYEKMQ (reference sequence). DNA for the CDR3: TGTGCCAGCAGCCCTAGCGGAGCTAACTTCGACAATGAGCAGTTCTTC. Amino acids: CASSPSGANFDNEQFF.

This clonotype has at least ten counts. The J gene is TRBJ1-2, the V gene TRBV6-1, with D perhaps TRBD1 (6 bases). Trimming stripped 4 bases from V and 4 bases from J, with 13 bases between. The CDR3 covers 14 residues. Germline-derived CDR1 and CDR2 are MNHNS and SASEGT. The CDR3 DNA reads as TGTGCCAGCAGTGGGACAGACGGGAGCTATGGCTACACCTTC. It encodes CASSGTDGSYGYTF.